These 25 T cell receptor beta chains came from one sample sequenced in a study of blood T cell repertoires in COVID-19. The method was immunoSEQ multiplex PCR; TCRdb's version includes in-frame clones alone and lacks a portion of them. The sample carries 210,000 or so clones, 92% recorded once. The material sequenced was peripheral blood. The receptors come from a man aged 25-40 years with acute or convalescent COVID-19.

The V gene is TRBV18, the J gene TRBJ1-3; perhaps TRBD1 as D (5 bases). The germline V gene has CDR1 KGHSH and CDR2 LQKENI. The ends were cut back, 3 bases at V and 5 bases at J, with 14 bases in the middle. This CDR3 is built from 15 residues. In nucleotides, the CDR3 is TGTGCCAGCTCACCTCGTGACAGCAATAGAAACACCATATATTTT. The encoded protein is CASSPRDSNRNTIYF.

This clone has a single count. The CDR3 sequence is CASSQDLIPRAGNTIYF. CDR3 nucleotide sequence: TGTGCCAGCAGCCAAGACCTAATCCCCAGGGCTGGAAACACCATATATTTT. The rearrangement joins TRBV3-1 (or the pseudogene TRBV3-2) to TRBJ1-3, with a possible D match to TRBD1 (5 bases). V lost 0 bases and J lost 2, with 14 bases in between. Germline CDR1 LGHDT, CDR2 YNNKEL (reference sequence). This CDR3 spans 17 amino acids.

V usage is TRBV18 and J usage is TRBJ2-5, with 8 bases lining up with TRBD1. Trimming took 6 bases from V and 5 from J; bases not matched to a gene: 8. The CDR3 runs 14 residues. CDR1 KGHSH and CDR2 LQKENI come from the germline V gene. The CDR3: CASSLGTGGETQYF. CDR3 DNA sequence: TGTGCCAGCTCGCTCGGGACAGGAGGGGAGACCCAGTACTTC.

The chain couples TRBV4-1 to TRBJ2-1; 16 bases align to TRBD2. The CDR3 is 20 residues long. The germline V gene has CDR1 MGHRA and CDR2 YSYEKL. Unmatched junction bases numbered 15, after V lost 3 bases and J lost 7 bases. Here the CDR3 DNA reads TGCGCCAGCAGCCATGTATCCGGGACTAGCGGGAGGGCCGGGGTGAATGAGCAGTTCTTC. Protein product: CASSHVSGTSGRAGVNEQFF.

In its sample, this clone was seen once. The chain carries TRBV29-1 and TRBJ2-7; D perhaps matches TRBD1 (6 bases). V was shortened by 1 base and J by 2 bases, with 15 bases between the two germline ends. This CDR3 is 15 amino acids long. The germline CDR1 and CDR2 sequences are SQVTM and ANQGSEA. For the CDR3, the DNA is TGCAGCGTTGAAGCGGTAGAGGACAGCGCCTACGAGCAGTACTTC. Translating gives CSVEAVEDSAYEQYF.

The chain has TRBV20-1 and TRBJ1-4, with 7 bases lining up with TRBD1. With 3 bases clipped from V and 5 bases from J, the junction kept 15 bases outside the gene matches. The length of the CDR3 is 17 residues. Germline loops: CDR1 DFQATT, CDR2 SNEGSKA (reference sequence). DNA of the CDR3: TGCAGTGCTAGTCAAGGAGTCGAGACAGGGTCAAATGAAAAACTGTTTTTT. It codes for CSASQGVETGSNEKLFF.

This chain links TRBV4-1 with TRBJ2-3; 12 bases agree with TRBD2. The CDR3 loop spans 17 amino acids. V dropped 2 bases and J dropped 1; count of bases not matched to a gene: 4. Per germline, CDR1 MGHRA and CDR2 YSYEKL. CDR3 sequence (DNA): TGCGCCAGCAGCCAATGGACTAGCGGGGTTGGCACAGATACGCAGTATTTT. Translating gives CASSQWTSGVGTDTQYF.

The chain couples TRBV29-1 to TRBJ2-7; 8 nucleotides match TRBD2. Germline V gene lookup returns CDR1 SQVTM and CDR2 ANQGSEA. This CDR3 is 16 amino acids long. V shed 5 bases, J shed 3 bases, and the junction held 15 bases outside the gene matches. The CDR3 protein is CSVSWAGGRQYYEQYF. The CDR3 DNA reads TGCAGCGTTAGCTGGGCGGGGGGCCGGCAATACTACGAGCAGTACTTC.

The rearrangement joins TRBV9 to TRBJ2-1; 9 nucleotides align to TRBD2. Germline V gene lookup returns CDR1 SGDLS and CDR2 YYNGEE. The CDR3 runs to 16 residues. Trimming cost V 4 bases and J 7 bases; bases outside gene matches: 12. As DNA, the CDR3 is TGTGCCAGCAGCTCAGACGTGATAGCGGGAGTGAATGAGCAGTTCTTC. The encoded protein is CASSSDVIAGVNEQFF. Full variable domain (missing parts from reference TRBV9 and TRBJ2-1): DSGVTQTPKHLITATGQRVTLRCSPRSGDLSVYWYQQSLDQGLQFLIQYYNGEERAKGNILERFSAQQFPDLHSELNLSSLELGDSALYFCASSSDVIAGVNEQFFGPGTRLTVL.

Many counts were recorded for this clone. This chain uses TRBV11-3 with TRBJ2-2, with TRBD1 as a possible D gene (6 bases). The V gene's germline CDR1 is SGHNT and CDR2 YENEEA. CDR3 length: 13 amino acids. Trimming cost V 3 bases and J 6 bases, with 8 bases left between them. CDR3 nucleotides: TGTGCCAGCAGCTTCGAGGGGGCCGGGGAGCTGTTTTTT. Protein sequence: CASSFEGAGELFF.

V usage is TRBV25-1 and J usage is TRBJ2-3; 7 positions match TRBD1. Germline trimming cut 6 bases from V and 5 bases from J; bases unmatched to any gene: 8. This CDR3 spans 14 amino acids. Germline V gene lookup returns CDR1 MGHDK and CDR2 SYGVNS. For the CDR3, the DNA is TGTGCCAGCAGCTCACAGGGGTTGAAAGATACGCAGTATTTT. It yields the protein CASSSQGLKDTQYF.

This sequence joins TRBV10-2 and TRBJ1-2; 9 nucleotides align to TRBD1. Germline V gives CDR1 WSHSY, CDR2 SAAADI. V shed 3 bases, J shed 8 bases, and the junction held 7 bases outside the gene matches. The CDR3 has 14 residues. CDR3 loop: CASSDRGQGGGYTF. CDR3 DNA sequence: TGCGCCAGCAGTGATCGGGGACAGGGTGGCGGCTACACCTTC.

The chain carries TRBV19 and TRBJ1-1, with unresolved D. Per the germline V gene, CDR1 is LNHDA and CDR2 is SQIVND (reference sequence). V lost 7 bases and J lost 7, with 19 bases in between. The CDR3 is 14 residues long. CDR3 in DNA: TGTGCCAGTACGAAAGCTTTCCCCGGACTTGAAGCTTTCTTT. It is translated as CASTKAFPGLEAFF.

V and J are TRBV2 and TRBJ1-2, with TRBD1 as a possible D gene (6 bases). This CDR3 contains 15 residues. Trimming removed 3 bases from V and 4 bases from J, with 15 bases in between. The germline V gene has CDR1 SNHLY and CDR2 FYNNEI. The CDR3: CASSESGQPFYGYTF. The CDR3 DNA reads TGTGCCAGCAGTGAGTCGGGACAACCGTTCTATGGCTACACCTTC.

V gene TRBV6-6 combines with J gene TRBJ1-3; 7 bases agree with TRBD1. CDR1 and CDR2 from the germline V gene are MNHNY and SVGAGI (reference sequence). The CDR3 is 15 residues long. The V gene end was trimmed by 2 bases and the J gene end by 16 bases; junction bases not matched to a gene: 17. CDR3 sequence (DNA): TGTGCCAGCAGTTACGCGCGCGGAGGGGGCGCGGAAGCTTATTTT. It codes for CASSYARGGGAEAYF.

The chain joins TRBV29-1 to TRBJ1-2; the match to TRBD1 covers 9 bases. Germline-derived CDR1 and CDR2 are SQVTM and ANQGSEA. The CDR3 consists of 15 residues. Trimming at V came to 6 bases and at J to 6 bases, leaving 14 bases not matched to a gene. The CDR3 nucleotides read TGCAGCGTACACCTCAACAGGGGGCGCGGGAATGGCTACACCTTC. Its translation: CSVHLNRGRGNGYTF.

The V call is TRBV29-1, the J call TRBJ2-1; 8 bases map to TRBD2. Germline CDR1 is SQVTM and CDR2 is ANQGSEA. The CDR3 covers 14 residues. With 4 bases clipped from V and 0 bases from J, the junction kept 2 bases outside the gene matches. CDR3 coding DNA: TGCAGCGTTGGGCGGGGGGTCTCCTACAATGAGCAGTTCTTC. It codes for CSVGRGVSYNEQFF.

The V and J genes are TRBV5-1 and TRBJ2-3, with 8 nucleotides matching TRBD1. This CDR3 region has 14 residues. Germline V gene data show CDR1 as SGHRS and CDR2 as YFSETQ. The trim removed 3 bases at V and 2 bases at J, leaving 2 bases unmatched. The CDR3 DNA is TGCGCCAGCAGCTCGGACAGGGCCACAGATACGCAGTATTTT. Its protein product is CASSSDRATDTQYF.

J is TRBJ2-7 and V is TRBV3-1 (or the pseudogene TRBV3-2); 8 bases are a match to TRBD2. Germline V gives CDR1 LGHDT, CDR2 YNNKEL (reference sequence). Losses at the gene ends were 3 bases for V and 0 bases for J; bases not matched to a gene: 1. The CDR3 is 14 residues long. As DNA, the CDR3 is TGTGCCAGCAGCCAGGGACTAGTCTCCTACGAGCAGTACTTC. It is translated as CASSQGLVSYEQYF.

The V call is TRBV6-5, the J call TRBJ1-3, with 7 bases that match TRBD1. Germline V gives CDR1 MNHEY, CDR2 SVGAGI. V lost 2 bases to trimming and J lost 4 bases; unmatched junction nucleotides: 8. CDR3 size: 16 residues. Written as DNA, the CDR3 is TGTGCCAGCAGTTACGACCGACAGGGCCGAGGAAACACCATATATTTT. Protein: CASSYDRQGRGNTIYF.

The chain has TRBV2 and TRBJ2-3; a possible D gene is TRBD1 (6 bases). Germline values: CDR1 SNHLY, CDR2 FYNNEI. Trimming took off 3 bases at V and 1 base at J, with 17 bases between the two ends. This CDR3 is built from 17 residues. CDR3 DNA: TGTGCCAGCAGTGATAGGAGAGGGGGAAGAGGCACAGATACGCAGTATTTT. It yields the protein CASSDRRGGRGTDTQYF.

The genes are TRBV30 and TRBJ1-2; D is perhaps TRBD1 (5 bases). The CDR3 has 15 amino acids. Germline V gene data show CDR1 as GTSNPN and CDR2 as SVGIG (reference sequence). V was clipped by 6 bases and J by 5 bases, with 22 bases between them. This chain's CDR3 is CACRVPTAFLYGYTF. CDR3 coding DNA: TGTGCCTGCAGGGTACCTACAGCCTTCTTGTATGGCTACACCTTC.

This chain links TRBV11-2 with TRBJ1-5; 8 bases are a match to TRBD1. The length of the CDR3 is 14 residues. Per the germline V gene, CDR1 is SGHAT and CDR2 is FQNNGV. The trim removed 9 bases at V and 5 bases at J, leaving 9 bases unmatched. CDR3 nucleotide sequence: TGTGCCAGTTCCCCCGGGACAGGTTATCAGCCCCAGCATTTT. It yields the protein CASSPGTGYQPQHF.

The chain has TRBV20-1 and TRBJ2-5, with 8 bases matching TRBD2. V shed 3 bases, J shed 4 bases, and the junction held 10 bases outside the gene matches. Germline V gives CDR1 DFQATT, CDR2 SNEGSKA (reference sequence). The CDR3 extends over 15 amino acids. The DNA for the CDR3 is TGCAGTGCTAGTCCCCGGGAGGGGTCCGCAGAGACCCAGTACTTC. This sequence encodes CSASPREGSAETQYF.

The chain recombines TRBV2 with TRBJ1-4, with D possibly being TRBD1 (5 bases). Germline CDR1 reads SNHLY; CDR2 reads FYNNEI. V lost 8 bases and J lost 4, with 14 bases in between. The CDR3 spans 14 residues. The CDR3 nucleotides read TGTGCCAGCGCGCCAGGGTCGAGTAATGAAAAACTGTTTTTT. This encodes CASAPGSSNEKLFF.